This TCR beta chain was identified in a study of blood T cell repertoires in COVID-19. In the study overall: Collection of acute and convalescent COVID-19 samples took place in the United States, Italy and Spain. Sources were T cells, B-cell-depleted T cells, or PBMCs; the material itself was cDNA or gDNA.

This clone was seen just once. The CDR3 is 12 amino acids. Germline V lookup: CDR1 GTSNPN, CDR2 SVGIG (reference sequence). V was cut by 1 base and J by 5 bases, with 8 bases left in between. Per the original data handling: Reference gene primer amplification gave estimated nucleated cell counts. TCRdb's table, derived via immunoSEQ multiplex PCR, lists solely in-frame clones and lacks some. V and J calls plus clone size are reproduced from that table; the DNA served to infer D and trimming. The table records roughly 90,000 clones, approximately 80% of them present only once. The TCR comes from a woman in her 70s with acute or convalescent COVID-19. The V gene is TRBV30, the J gene TRBJ1-1; D is possibly TRBD1 (6 bases). Sequenced sample: peripheral blood. The CDR3 sequence: CAWSAGETEAFF. CDR3 DNA: TGTGCCTGGAGTGCAGGGGAAACTGAAGCTTTCTTT.